Listed below are T cell receptor beta chains from one sample, sequenced in a study of blood T cell repertoires in COVID-19. This table comes from immunoSEQ multiplex PCR, and its TCRdb copy is limited to in-frame clones, with some not included. The sample includes some 200,000 clones, around 82% of them seen just once. Sequences were obtained from PBMCs or T cells enriched from blood (not recorded which). The receptors shown here come from a woman aged 55-70 years with acute COVID-19. CDR3s include the opening cysteine and the closing phenylalanine or tryptophan. Each record gives: J gene, V gene, clone size, D gene, CDR3 DNA, CDR3 protein. The D gene is left open where the match is weak. The size field is filled for only some rows; it gives once, few, many or a size class.

>TRBJ1-2|TRBV2|-|-
TGTGCCAGCAGTGAAAGTGCAGGGGCCCCCAACTATGGCTACACCTTC
CASSESAGAPNYGYTF
>TRBJ2-1|TRBV12-3/TRBV12-4|-|-
TGTGCCAGCAGACGAGGGTTTCACAATGAGCAGTTCTTC
CASRRGFHNEQFF
>TRBJ2-5|TRBV6-5|-|-
TGTGCCAGCAGTCTAGCTTCAGCCCAAGAGACCCAGTACTTC
CASSLASAQETQYF
>TRBJ2-1|TRBV19|-|-
TGTGCCAGTAGTGAGGTCTCCTACAATGAGCAGTTCTTC
CASSEVSYNEQFF
>TRBJ2-7|TRBV7-2|-|-
TGTGCCAGCAGCCTCGCGGTCAGCTCCTACGAGCAGTACTTC
CASSLAVSSYEQYF
>TRBJ2-5|TRBV30|-|TRBD2
TGTGCCTGGAGTGCGAAACTAGCGGGAGCGGCCCAGTACTTC
CAWSAKLAGAAQYF
>TRBJ1-2|TRBV3-1/TRBV3-2|-|-
TGTGCCAGCAGCCCGACCAGACAGGCTAACTATGGCTACACCTTC
CASSPTRQANYGYTF
>TRBJ2-2|TRBV28|-|-
TGTGCCAGCAGTTCAACAGGGCAGCTCTTGAACACCGGGGAGCTGTTTTTT
CASSSTGQLLNTGELFF
>TRBJ2-4|TRBV6-2/TRBV6-3|-|TRBD2
TGTGCCAGCAGCTCCGGGTTCACGGCGGGGGTCAAAAACATTCAGTACTTC
CASSSGFTAGVKNIQYF
>TRBJ1-2|TRBV29-1|-|-
TGCAGCTCGGGGGCCCAGGATGGGTATGGCTACACCTTC
CSSGAQDGYGYTF
>TRBJ2-3|TRBV3-1/TRBV3-2|-|TRBD2
TGTGCCAGCAGCCAAGTGGGCGGGGGGGTCACAGATACGCAGTATTTT
CASSQVGGGVTDTQYF
>TRBJ1-1|TRBV6-5|-|-
TGTGCCAGCAGTTACTCGAAAGGGGGTCGGATAGCTTTCTTT
CASSYSKGGRIAFF
>TRBJ2-1|TRBV10-3|-|-
TGTGCCATCAGTGTAGAAGAGAAATACAATGAGCAGTTCTTC
CAISVEEKYNEQFF
>TRBJ1-5|TRBV29-1|-|TRBD1
TGCAGCGTTGGACAGGGGGGCAATCAGCCCCAGCATTTT
CSVGQGGNQPQHF
>TRBJ1-1|TRBV18|-|TRBD1
TGTGCCAGCTCCTCGACAGGGGCACAGTACACTGAAGCTTTCTTT
CASSSTGAQYTEAFF
>TRBJ1-4|TRBV11-3|-|TRBD1
TGTGCCAGCAGCTCTTGGGACAGACAAAATGAAAAACTGTTTTTT
CASSSWDRQNEKLFF
>TRBJ1-2|TRBV5-4|-|-
TGTGCCAGCAGCTTGAGGGGATTGCACTATGGCTACACCTTC
CASSLRGLHYGYTF
>TRBJ2-3|TRBV5-6|-|-
TGTGCCAGCAGCTTGGTCGGCAGGGCTCTCATAGATACGCAGTATTTT
CASSLVGRALIDTQYF
>TRBJ1-5|TRBV7-2|once|-
TGTGCCAGCAGGCCGACAGGTGGGGGTGGCAATCAGCCCCAGCATTTT
CASRPTGGGGNQPQHF
>TRBJ1-1|TRBV5-1|-|-
TGCGCCAGCAGCCTACTACTAGGCACTGAAGCTTTCTTT
CASSLLLGTEAFF
>TRBJ1-2|TRBV5-1|-|TRBD1
TGCGCCAGCAGCAACGCAGGGGGAGGCTATGGCTACACCTTC
CASSNAGGGYGYTF
>TRBJ2-5|TRBV6-2/TRBV6-3|-|TRBD2
TGTGCCAGCAGTTACTCTAGCGGGGGGGCCGAAGAGACCCAGTACTTC
CASSYSSGGAEETQYF
>TRBJ2-3|TRBV18|-|-
TGTGCCAGCTCACCAAGCCTGGACAGCCTTCCTCGCACAGATACGCAGTATTTT
CASSPSLDSLPRTDTQYF
>TRBJ2-1|TRBV7-8|-|TRBD2
TGTGCCAGCAGCTTCGGGCGGGGGGATTACAATGAGCAGTTCTTC
CASSFGRGDYNEQFF
>TRBJ2-6|TRBV27|-|-
TGTGCCAGCAGTTTTAGTGGGGCCAACGTCCTGACTTTC
CASSFSGANVLTF
>TRBJ1-6|TRBV30|once|-
TGTGCCTGGTCGTTACAGGGCGGCACTTATAATTCACCCCTCCACTTT
CAWSLQGGTYNSPLHF
>TRBJ2-1|TRBV6-2/TRBV6-3|-|-
TGTGCCAGCAGTCCCGGGACACTTAGAGCCAATGAGCAGTTCTTC
CASSPGTLRANEQFF
>TRBJ2-5|TRBV5-1|-|TRBD1
TGCGCCAGCAGCATGGGACAGGGGGCGCCAGAGACCCAGTACTTC
CASSMGQGAPETQYF
>TRBJ1-1|TRBV7-8|-|-
TGTGCCAGCAGCTCCCGAGAAGTCACTGAAGCTTTCTTT
CASSSREVTEAFF
>TRBJ2-7|TRBV5-1|-|-
TGCGCCAGCAGCTTCGGTGGCCGGGATCGGGAGCAGTACTTC
CASSFGGRDREQYF
>TRBJ1-2|TRBV28|-|-
TGTGCCAGCCGTCTGGCGGCAGTGTATGGCTACACCTTC
CASRLAAVYGYTF
>TRBJ1-5|TRBV19|-|-
TGTGCCAGTAGTCTTTACTACAATCAGCCCCAGCATTTT
CASSLYYNQPQHF
>TRBJ2-1|TRBV15|once|-
TGTGCCACCAGCAGAGATAGCGTTTTACACAATGAGCAGTTCTTC
CATSRDSVLHNEQFF
>TRBJ2-1|TRBV3-1/TRBV3-2|few|TRBD2
TGTGCCAGCTCCTCGGCGGGGGCCTACAATGAGCAGTTCTTC
CASSSAGAYNEQFF
>TRBJ1-2|TRBV9|-|TRBD1
TGTGCCAGCAGCGGTGGCCCTGACAGGGTGGTTACCGGCTATGGCTACACCTTC
CASSGGPDRVVTGYGYTF
>TRBJ1-5|TRBV25-1|-|-
TGTGCCAGCGGAGACCAGGGGAAGGATCAGCCCCAGCATTTT
CASGDQGKDQPQHF
>TRBJ2-2|TRBV30|-|-
TGTGCCTGGAGTTCGGTGGTCCGCCGAGCCGGGGAGCTGTTTTTT
CAWSSVVRRAGELFF
>TRBJ1-2|TRBV18|-|TRBD1
TGTGCCAGCTCACCAGGACAGGGCCGGTATGGCTACACCTTC
CASSPGQGRYGYTF
>TRBJ2-1|TRBV12-3/TRBV12-4|-|TRBD1
TGTGCCAGCAGACAGGGGGCTGGCAATGAGCAGTTCTTC
CASRQGAGNEQFF
>TRBJ1-2|TRBV24-1|-|-
TGTGCCACCAGTGACCCGGACACCCATGGCTACACCTTC
CATSDPDTHGYTF
>TRBJ2-2|TRBV4-1|-|TRBD2
TGCGCCAGCAGCCCCGGACTAGCGGGCCGCACCGGGGAGCTGTTTTTT
CASSPGLAGRTGELFF
>TRBJ1-2|TRBV18|-|-
TGTGCCAGCTCACCACCCTCGGAGTCTGGGGGCTACACCTTC
CASSPPSESGGYTF
>TRBJ1-2|TRBV7-9|-|-
TGTGCCAGCAGCTCCCCCGGGGGGGTCGGGTATGGCTACACCTTC
CASSSPGGVGYGYTF
>TRBJ1-2|TRBV18|-|TRBD1
TGTGCCAGCTCGTCGGGACAGTACTATGGCTACACCTTC
CASSSGQYYGYTF
>TRBJ2-2|TRBV24-1|-|-
TGTGCCACCAGTCACTCGGGAGCGGGCACCGGGGAGCTGTTTTTT
CATSHSGAGTGELFF
>TRBJ1-5|TRBV6-5|once|-
TGTGCCAGCAAATCTCAGGTTAATGTCAATCAGCCCCAGCATTTT
CASKSQVNVNQPQHF
>TRBJ1-5|TRBV19|-|TRBD1
TGTGCCAGTAGTATAGGAGACAGGGGATACAATCAGCCCCAGCATTTT
CASSIGDRGYNQPQHF
>TRBJ2-7|TRBV5-6|-|TRBD2
TGTGCCAGCAGCTTGAGGCTAGCGGGCTACGAGCAGTACTTC
CASSLRLAGYEQYF
>TRBJ1-2|TRBV18|-|-
TGTGCCAGCTCACCAGGCTCCGCCGACTATGGCTACACCTTC
CASSPGSADYGYTF
>TRBJ2-5|TRBV10-3|-|TRBD2
TGTGCCCCATCGGGAGGGTGCCAAGAGACCCAGTACTTC
CAPSGGCQETQYF
>TRBJ2-1|TRBV3-1/TRBV3-2|once|-
TGTGCCAGCAGCCCACAGGGTAACTCCTACAATGAGCAGTTCTTC
CASSPQGNSYNEQFF
>TRBJ2-3|TRBV9|-|-
TGTGCCAGCAGCCGAATCCCGGGGGCAGATACGCAGTATTTT
CASSRIPGADTQYF
>TRBJ1-5|TRBV4-3|few|-
TGCGCCAGCAGCCAGACAGTTAATAGCAATCAGCCCCAGCATTTT
CASSQTVNSNQPQHF
>TRBJ2-5|TRBV30|-|TRBD2
TGTGCCTGGAAGAGCGGGAGGGCCCTCGGAGAGACCCAGTACTTC
CAWKSGRALGETQYF
>TRBJ2-4|TRBV28|-|-
TGTGCCAGCAGTCCATGGACAGTCGGGAGGGCCAAAAACATTCAGTACTTC
CASSPWTVGRAKNIQYF
>TRBJ1-5|TRBV25-1|-|TRBD1
TGTGCCAGCAGTGGGGGGGACAGGGACAATCAGCCCCAGCATTTT
CASSGGDRDNQPQHF
>TRBJ2-3|TRBV6-2/TRBV6-3|-|-
TGTGCCAGCAGTCATAGAGCGGGTTTCACAGATACGCAGTATTTT
CASSHRAGFTDTQYF
>TRBJ1-2|TRBV6-5|-|-
TGTGCCAGCTCCCGGGAGGGAAGCTATGGCTACACCTTC
CASSREGSYGYTF
>TRBJ1-5|TRBV19|-|TRBD1
TGTGCCAGTCCCAGGAGAGGACAGGGGGGTAATCAGCCCCAGCATTTT
CASPRRGQGGNQPQHF